One sample yielded the 6 T cell receptor beta chains listed below, sequenced in a study of CD8 T cells in Susac syndrome. With random hexamers, reverse transcription was performed on roughly 0.5 to 1 ug of RNA. TCRdb itself ran the immunoSEQ multiplex PCR reads through MiXCR, one entry per CDR3 protein. The table shows tens of thousands of distinct CDR3 sequences, with about 95% occurring only once. Sequenced material: CD8+ T cells from PBMCs. The origin of the receptors is a human donor in good health.

The chain's CDR3 is CASSQEGLAGDWEETQYF. CDR3 DNA: TGTGCCAGCAGCCAAGAAGGACTAGCGGGGGATTGGGAAGAGACCCAGTACTTC. The genes are TRBV3-1 and TRBJ2-5; TRBD2 agrees at 13 bases. The trim removed 0 bases at V and 3 bases at J, leaving 7 bases unmatched. The CDR3 length is 18 residues. Germline CDR1 LGHDT, CDR2 YNNKEL (reference sequence).

J is TRBJ2-7 and V is TRBV20-1; either TRBD1 or TRBD2 may supply D (7 bases each). Germline CDR1 reads DFQATT; CDR2 reads SNEGSKA (reference sequence). The CDR3 loop spans 16 amino acids. V lost 4 bases to trimming and J lost 1 base, with 20 bases between them. Written as DNA, the CDR3 is TGCAGTGCTACCGGGGGAGGGGGCGTGTGGTCCTACGAGCAGTACTTC. Translation gives CSATGGGGVWSYEQYF.

V gene TRBV7-8 combines with J gene TRBJ1-1; a possible D gene is TRBD1 (5 bases). V lost 1 base and J lost 6, with 15 bases in between. This CDR3 has 15 amino acids. CDR1 is SGHVS, CDR2 FQNEAQ, per germline. CDR3 residues: CASSLGGRGIAEAFF. The CDR3 coding sequence is TGTGCCAGCAGCTTAGGGGGTCGGGGGATCGCTGAAGCTTTCTTT. Using reference TRBV7-8 and TRBJ1-1 for the parts outside the CDR3, the full variable domain is GAGVSQSPRYKVAKRGQDVALRCDPISGHVSLFWYQQALGQGPEFLTYFQNEAQLDKSGLPSDRFFAERPEGSVSTLKIQRTQQEDSAVYLCASSLGGRGIAEAFFGQGTRLTVV.

Concerning this clonotype itself: An end of the junction differs from the germline gene, which may be a read error. The chain links TRBV12-3 or TRBV12-4 to TRBJ1-2; 7 bases match TRBD1. This CDR3 is 12 amino acids long. The CDR3: CASSWTGYDYTF. In nucleotides, the CDR3 is TGTGCCAGCAGTTGGACAGGTTATGACTACACCTTC.

This chain's CDR3 is CASSLSRGFETQYF. CDR3 DNA sequence: TGTGCCAGCAGCCTTAGTCGGGGCTTCGAGACCCAGTACTTC. The chain uses TRBV7-9 and TRBJ2-5; TRBD1 or TRBD2 may be the D gene (5 bases each). Trimming cost V 5 bases and J 5 bases, with 15 bases left between them. Germline V gene lookup returns CDR1 SEHNR and CDR2 FQNEAQ (reference sequence). The CDR3 is 14 residues long.

V and J are TRBV25-1 and TRBJ2-3; TRBD1 matches 12 bases. Germline-derived CDR1 and CDR2 are MGHDK and SYGVNS. Trimming cost V 8 bases and J 1 base; bases outside gene matches: 10. The CDR3 has 17 residues. The CDR3 region has the DNA TGTGCCAGCCGCGGGACAGGGGGCATCAGAGGCACAGATACGCAGTATTTT. Its translation: CASRGTGGIRGTDTQYF.